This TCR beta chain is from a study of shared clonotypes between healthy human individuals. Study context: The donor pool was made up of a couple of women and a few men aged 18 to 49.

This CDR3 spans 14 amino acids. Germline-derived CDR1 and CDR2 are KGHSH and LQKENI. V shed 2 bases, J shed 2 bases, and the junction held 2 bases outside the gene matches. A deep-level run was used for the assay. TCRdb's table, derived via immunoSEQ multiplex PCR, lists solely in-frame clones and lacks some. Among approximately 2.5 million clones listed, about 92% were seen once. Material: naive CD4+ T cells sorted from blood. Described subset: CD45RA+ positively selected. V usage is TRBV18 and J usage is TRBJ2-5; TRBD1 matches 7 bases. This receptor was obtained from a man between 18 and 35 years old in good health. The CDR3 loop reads CASSPSRGQETQYF. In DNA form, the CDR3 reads TGTGCCAGCTCACCAAGCAGGGGGCAAGAGACCCAGTACTTC.